This T cell receptor beta chain was recorded in a study of EBV T-cell therapy then PD-1 blockade in nasopharyngeal carcinoma. A word on this clone: Its cognate antigen is unknown.

Measured with immunoSEQ multiplex PCR; TCRdb has only the in-frame clones, and not every one. The sample lists over 15,000 clones, 80% to 85% occurring once. Treatment denoted: AdE1-LMPpoly-expanded autologous EBV-specific T-cell therapy followed by anti-PD-1 nivolumab. The source material was CD8+ T cells from blood, sampled at roughly day 32 from a patient whose treatment included autologous EBV-specific T cells and nivolumab. The receptor comes from a middle-aged man with nasopharyngeal carcinoma.

The CDR3 is CASSQDSLGPNYGYTF. The CDR3 DNA sequence: TGTGCCAGCAGCCAAGATTCATTAGGGCCTAACTATGGCTACACCTTC. The chain carries TRBV14 and TRBJ1-2; no definite D call. The CDR3 is made up of 16 amino acids. Trimming removed 0 bases from V and 0 bases from J, with 11 bases in between. The germline V gene has CDR1 SGHDN and CDR2 FVKESK.